Below, 30 T cell receptor beta chains from the same sample are listed, as sequenced in a study of blood T cell repertoires in COVID-19. Sequenced by immunoSEQ multiplex PCR; TCRdb stores in-frame clones only, minus some. This table has tens of thousands of clones, around 89% appearing once. The sequenced material came from peripheral blood. These receptors originate from a woman older than 75 with active COVID-19.

The chain carries TRBV5-8 and TRBJ1-1, with 7 bases aligning to TRBD1. The trim removed 3 bases at V and 8 bases at J, leaving 10 bases unmatched. The CDR3 covers 14 residues. CDR1 is SGHTS, CDR2 YDEGEE, per germline. CDR3: CASSSYRKGAEAFF. The CDR3 DNA reads TGTGCCAGCAGCTCCTACCGGAAGGGGGCAGAAGCTTTCTTT. Full variable domain (rest looked up from reference TRBV5-8 and TRBJ1-1): EAGVTQSPTHLIKTRGQQATLRCSPISGHTSVYWYQQALGLGLQFLLWYDEGEERNRGNFPPRFSGRQFPNYSSELNVNALELEDSALYLCASSSYRKGAEAFFGQGTRLTVV.

The chain joins TRBV6-2 or TRBV6-3 to TRBJ1-2, with 10 bases aligning to TRBD1. Germline V lookup: CDR1 MNHEY, CDR2 SVGEGT. The V segment lost 5 bases and the J segment 5 bases; nucleotides outside the gene matches: 5. The CDR3 has 14 amino acids. CDR3 sequence: CASSRGQGGYGYTF. In nucleotides, the CDR3 is TGTGCCAGCAGTCGCGGACAGGGGGGATATGGCTACACCTTC.

This clone was found once. The chain joins TRBV28 to TRBJ1-4, with D tentatively TRBD1 (6 bases). The V end was cut by 5 bases, the J end by 17 bases, with 21 bases between. Germline V gene lookup returns CDR1 MDHEN and CDR2 SYDVKM. This CDR3 has 13 residues. The CDR3 coding sequence is TGTGCCAGCAGTCCCGGGACACCCCCTAAGAGTTTTTTT. Translated, it gives CASSPGTPPKSFF.

The chain joins TRBV6-5 to TRBJ2-1; 8 positions agree with TRBD2. Trimming at V came to 0 bases and at J to 15 bases, leaving 10 bases not matched to a gene. This CDR3 spans 14 amino acids. CDR1 and CDR2 from the germline V gene are MNHEY and SVGAGI. The chain's CDR3 is CASSYSAGGIRRFF. CDR3 bases: TGTGCCAGCAGTTACTCGGCGGGGGGTATTCGTAGGTTCTTC.

V is TRBV19 and J is TRBJ1-2; 8 bases are a match to TRBD1. J lost 0 bases, V lost 4 bases, and 4 bases had no gene match. The germline V gene has CDR1 LNHDA and CDR2 SQIVND (reference sequence). The length of the CDR3 is 15 residues. The CDR3 DNA follows: TGTGCCAGTAGTAGACAGGGGTCTACTAACTATGGCTACACCTTC. It yields the protein CASSRQGSTNYGYTF.

The rearrangement joins TRBV7-2 to TRBJ2-2; TRBD1 matches 7 bases. The junction had 1 base not matched to a gene; V was cut back by 2 bases and J by 4 bases. CDR3 length: 14 amino acids. CDR1 and CDR2 from the germline V gene are SGHTA and FQGNSA. For the CDR3, the DNA is TGTGCCAGCAGCTTAAAGGGGGCCACCGGGGAGCTGTTTTTT. This encodes CASSLKGATGELFF.

CDR3 sequence reads: CAISGGEGVSFYEQYF. The DNA for the CDR3 is TGTGCCATCAGTGGGGGGGAGGGGGTCAGTTTCTACGAGCAGTACTTC. The gene calls are TRBV10-3 and TRBJ2-7, with D maybe TRBD2 (7 bases). Deletions cut 4 bases from V and 3 bases from J, with 19 bases between. This CDR3 is 16 amino acids long. The germline CDR1 and CDR2 sequences are ENHRY and SYGVKD.

This sequence joins TRBV18 and TRBJ2-7; 12 bases are a match to TRBD1. CDR3 length: 15 residues. Per germline, CDR1 KGHSH and CDR2 LQKENI. V lost 4 bases and J lost 5; bases outside the gene matches: 6. The DNA of the CDR3 is TGTGCCAGCTCACACCGGGACAGGGGGCCTCACGAGCAGTACTTC. Its protein is CASSHRDRGPHEQYF.

J is TRBJ2-2 and V is TRBV2, with a tentative D call TRBD2 (6 bases). Germline V gene data show CDR1 as SNHLY and CDR2 as FYNNEI. The germline V and J ends were trimmed by 8 bases and 7 bases, with 20 bases remaining between them. This CDR3 is built from 15 residues. CDR3 in amino acids: CASSGGGVQYGELFF. CDR3 nucleotides: TGTGCCAGCTCTGGGGGAGGAGTTCAGTACGGGGAGCTGTTTTTT. Together with reference TRBV2 and TRBJ2-2, the CDR3 gives the full variable domain: EPEVTQTPSHQVTQMGQEVILRCVPISNHLYFYWYRQILGQKVEFLVSFYNNEISEKSEIFDDQFSVERPDGSNFTLKIRSTKLEDSAMYFCASSGGGVQYGELFFGEGSRLTVL.

CDR3 nucleotides: TGTGCCAGTGGGGCAGAGACAGGCATTAATGAAAAACTGTTTTTT. Translation gives CASGAETGINEKLFF. The V and J genes are TRBV28 and TRBJ1-4, with D possibly TRBD1 on 6 matching bases. V gave up 9 bases and J gave up 4 bases, with 18 bases separating them. This CDR3 is 15 amino acids long. Germline loops: CDR1 MDHEN, CDR2 SYDVKM.

In this sample, this clone turned up once. The V gene is TRBV9, the J gene TRBJ2-1; TRBD2 matches 8 bases. J gave up 0 bases and V 4 bases, and 6 bases lay outside the gene matches. The CDR3 spans 16 residues. CDR1 is SGDLS, CDR2 YYNGEE, per germline. The CDR3 protein is CASSTMSGSSYNEQFF. The CDR3 DNA sequence: TGTGCCAGCAGCACAATGAGCGGGAGCTCCTACAATGAGCAGTTCTTC.

The chain carries TRBV7-2 and TRBJ2-3; 7 bases agree with TRBD2. J was trimmed by 6 bases and V by 5 bases; bases with no gene match: 11. Germline V gene sequence: CDR1 SGHTA, CDR2 FQGNSA. This CDR3 is built from 15 residues. The CDR3 reads CASSHSKAGADTQYF. Here the CDR3 DNA reads TGTGCCAGCAGCCACTCAAAGGCGGGAGCGGATACGCAGTATTTT.

This clone occurred once. The genes are TRBV2 and TRBJ1-3, with D uncertain. The CDR3 sequence is 14 residues long. The ends were cut back, 6 bases at V and 0 bases at J, with 9 bases in the middle. Germline V CDR1 and CDR2: SNHLY, FYNNEI. CDR3 nucleotides: TGTGCCAGCAGGCGCGAGTACTCTGGAAACACCATATATTTT. Amino acid sequence: CASRREYSGNTIYF.

This clone was detected once. The chain links TRBV7-8 to TRBJ1-1; weak D call: TRBD1 (5 bases). Germline V gene lookup returns CDR1 SGHVS and CDR2 FQNEAQ. CDR3 size: 13 residues. The ends were cut back, 3 bases at V and 4 bases at J, with 9 bases in the middle. CDR3 DNA sequence: TGTGCCAGCAGCTTCCAGGGTACCACTGAAGCTTTCTTT. It codes for CASSFQGTTEAFF.

V is TRBV16 and J is TRBJ2-4; 11 bases are a match to TRBD1. V lost 5 bases, J lost 2 bases, and 2 bases stayed unmatched. The CDR3 loop spans 15 amino acids. From germline, CDR1 is KGHSY and CDR2 FQNENV. CDR3 residues: CASSGQGATKNIQYF. DNA of the CDR3: TGTGCCAGCAGCGGACAGGGGGCAACCAAAAACATTCAGTACTTC.

The chain recombines TRBV4-1 with TRBJ2-1, with 9 bases lining up with TRBD2. The trim removed 0 bases at V and 8 bases at J, leaving 14 bases unmatched. The CDR3 extends over 18 amino acids. The germline V gene encodes CDR1 MGHRA and CDR2 YSYEKL. The CDR3 protein is CASSQDPSGSGRSYEQFF. In DNA, the CDR3 is TGCGCCAGCAGCCAAGATCCCTCTGGCAGCGGGAGGTCATATGAGCAGTTCTTC.

In this sample, this clone turned up once. The J gene is TRBJ2-5, the V gene TRBV27; 7 bases map to TRBD1. J gave up 1 base and V 4 bases, and 6 bases lay outside the gene matches. This CDR3 is built from 15 residues. Germline V CDR1 and CDR2: MNHEY, SMNVEV (reference sequence). DNA of the CDR3: TGTGCCAGCAGTTCGTTGACAGGGCGCCAAGAGACCCAGTACTTC. Protein sequence: CASSSLTGRQETQYF.

The chain is built from TRBV28 and TRBJ1-2; D not resolved. This CDR3 has 12 residues. Germline CDR1 MDHEN, CDR2 SYDVKM. Trimming cost V 6 bases and J 4 bases, with 9 bases left between them. The CDR3 sequence is CASSRGRYGYTF. CDR3 bases: TGTGCCAGCAGCCGGGGTCGCTATGGCTACACCTTC.

The CDR3: CASSLTGGAYETQYF. CDR3 bases: TGTGCCAGCAGCTTGACAGGGGGCGCTTATGAGACCCAGTACTTC. This chain uses TRBV7-9 with TRBJ2-5; 10 nucleotides line up with TRBD1. The ends lost 3 bases at V and 5 bases at J; junction bases unmatched: 6. CDR3 length: 15 residues. Per germline, CDR1 SEHNR and CDR2 FQNEAQ (reference sequence). Using reference TRBV7-9 and TRBJ2-5 for the parts outside the CDR3, the full variable domain is DTGVSQNPRHKITKRGQNVTFRCDPISEHNRLYWYRQTLGQGPEFLTYFQNEAQLEKSRLLSDRFSAERPKGSFSTLEIQRTEQGDSAMYLCASSLTGGAYETQYFGPGTRLLVL.

This chain connects TRBV21-1 to TRBJ1-1. TRBV21-1 is recorded as a pseudogene. The length of the CDR3 is 17 residues. The CDR3 coding sequence is TGTGCCAGCAGTCCCTCTGTGGAGGGTTCGGTGAGCACTGAAGCTTTCTTT. Its protein product is CASSPSVEGSVSTEAFF.

This chain uses TRBV28 with TRBJ2-1, with 9 bases lining up with TRBD2. Trimming took 1 base from V and 8 from J; bases not matched to a gene: 6. Germline CDR1 is MDHEN and CDR2 is SYDVKM. The CDR3 totals 15 residues. The CDR3 loop is CASSLSREGQDEQFF. CDR3 sequence (DNA): TGTGCCAGCAGTTTATCGCGGGAGGGCCAAGATGAGCAGTTCTTC. The variable domain in full, with the rest retrieved from reference TRBV28 and TRBJ2-1, is DVKVTQSSRYLVKRTGEKVFLECVQDMDHENMFWYRQDPGLGLRLIYFSYDVKMKEKGDIPEGYSVSREKKERFSLILESASTNQTSMYLCASSLSREGQDEQFFGPGTRLTVL.

V gene TRBV18 combines with J gene TRBJ2-2; D perhaps matches TRBD2 (6 bases). V was cut by 4 bases and J by 7 bases, with 10 bases left in between. Germline lookup yields CDR1 KGHSH and CDR2 LQKENI. The CDR3 is 13 amino acids. DNA for the CDR3: TGTGCCAGCTCACGGACTATCGTCGGGGAGCTGTTTTTT. Translated: CASSRTIVGELFF.

The V and J genes are TRBV5-1 and TRBJ2-2; 8 nucleotides agree with TRBD2. J was trimmed by 4 bases and V by 6 bases; bases with no gene match: 8. There are 15 residues in the CDR3. The germline gives CDR1 SGHRS, CDR2 YFSETQ. The CDR3 DNA sequence: TGCGCCAGCACTACAGCGGGAGTTGTCACCGGGGAGCTGTTTTTT. Translation: CASTTAGVVTGELFF.

J is TRBJ1-2 and V is TRBV4-2; D is undetermined. The CDR3 runs 13 residues. Germline CDR1 reads LGHNA; CDR2 reads YNFKEQ. V lost 4 bases and J 4 bases, leaving 10 bases between the germline ends. The CDR3 DNA follows: TGTGCCAGCAGCCCTGTAGCCTCCTATGGCTACACCTTC. The encoded protein is CASSPVASYGYTF.

The chain links TRBV9 to TRBJ1-3, with D possibly matching TRBD1 (6 bases). V lost 1 base and J lost 4, with 9 bases in between. CDR1 and CDR2 from the germline V gene are SGDLS and YYNGEE. CDR3 length equals 14 residues. CDR3 DNA: TGTGCCAGCAGCGTACAGGGGCCAGGAAACACCATATATTTT. It codes for CASSVQGPGNTIYF.

The gene calls are TRBV21-1 and TRBJ2-2; no DNA check was done on the table's D call, TRBD1. TRBV21-1 is a pseudogene locus. The CDR3 consists of 15 residues. The CDR3 sequence is CASSKGCRNTGELFF. CDR3 nucleotides: TGTGCCAGCAGCAAAGGATGCAGGAACACCGGGGAGCTGTTTTTT.

The chain links TRBV12-3 or TRBV12-4 to TRBJ1-3, with D tentatively TRBD1 (5 bases). The CDR3 loop spans 12 amino acids. Trimming cost V 10 bases and J 2 bases, with 9 bases left between them. In DNA form, the CDR3 reads TGTGCCATCGACAGAGCTGGAAACACCATATATTTT. It yields the protein CAIDRAGNTIYF.

This clone was recorded once. The same CDR3 can be traced to other DNA sequences in this sample. The V gene is TRBV3-1 (or the pseudogene TRBV3-2), the J gene TRBJ1-1, with D hard to call. CDR3 length equals 13 residues. V was shortened by 1 base and J by 5 bases, with 8 bases between the two germline ends. In germline, CDR1 is LGHDT, CDR2 YNNKEL (reference sequence). In DNA, the CDR3 is TGTGCCAGCAGCCAAGGTCGAGGGACTGAAGCTTTCTTT. It translates to CASSQGRGTEAFF.

The chain employs TRBV10-2 and TRBJ2-6; D is possibly TRBD1 (7 bases). The CDR3 extends over 16 amino acids. Germline values: CDR1 WSHSY, CDR2 SAAADI. Trimming took off 3 bases at V and 0 bases at J, with 9 bases between the two ends. In nucleotides, the CDR3 is TGCGCCAGCAGTGACAGGGGGGCCTCTGGGGCCAACGTCCTGACTTTC. Amino acid sequence: CASSDRGASGANVLTF.

The chain joins TRBV12-3 or TRBV12-4 to TRBJ2-6; no firm D call. CDR3 size: 13 residues. The V end lost 5 bases, the J end lost 4 bases, and 6 bases lay between the germline ends. CDR3 sequence: CASSNEGANVLTF. The CDR3 region has the DNA TGTGCCAGCAGTAATGAGGGGGCCAACGTCCTGACTTTC.